This passage covers 18 T cell receptor beta chains from one sample sequenced in a study of radiation and T cells in renal cell carcinoma. As to treatment: 15 Gy SBRT to primary tumor, nephrectomy 4 weeks later. Clones were read by immunoSEQ multiplex PCR, and TCRdb kept only the in-frame ones, dropping some. The sample includes around 16,000 clones, 55% to 70% of them seen just once. The starting material was tumor tissue, obtained from a patient whose treatment included radiotherapy and nephrectomy. The receptors come from a woman between 70 and 85 years old with renal cell carcinoma.

This chain connects TRBV19 to TRBJ1-5; D gene uncertain. V was clipped by 6 bases and J by 0 bases, with 12 bases between them. Germline V gene data show CDR1 as LNHDA and CDR2 as SQIVND (reference sequence). The CDR3 length is 15 residues. The chain's CDR3 is CASRGQPHSNQPQHF. CDR3 DNA sequence: TGTGCCAGTAGAGGGCAGCCCCATAGCAATCAGCCCCAGCATTTT.

The chain carries TRBV7-2 and TRBJ1-6; D is unclear. The CDR3 loop spans 15 amino acids. The V gene's germline CDR1 is SGHTA and CDR2 FQGNSA. Trimming left V 2 bases short and J 5 bases short, with 10 bases between. The CDR3 reads CASSLQAVNNSPLHF. CDR3 in DNA: TGTGCCAGCAGCTTACAGGCAGTCAATAATTCACCCCTCCACTTT.

This chain links TRBV5-1 with TRBJ2-7; the D is unclear. The germline V and J ends were trimmed by 0 bases and 7 bases, with 17 bases remaining between them. In germline, CDR1 is SGHRS, CDR2 YFSETQ. The CDR3 totals 15 residues. DNA for the CDR3: TGCGCCAGCAGCTTGGCGGACCGTCCACCGCGGGAGCAGTACTTC. As protein: CASSLADRPPREQYF.

V gene TRBV23-1 combines with J gene TRBJ2-7, with 11 bases identical to TRBD1. TRBV23-1 is an open reading frame, and its role is uncertain. CDR3 length: 18 residues. J lost 2 bases, V lost 0 bases, and 9 bases had no gene match. The CDR3 region has the DNA TGCGCCAGCAGTCAATCCGGGCACCGGGACAGGGGGACCTACGAGCAGTACTTC. This gives the protein CASSQSGHRDRGTYEQYF.

V and J are TRBV7-2 and TRBJ2-1; the D gene could be TRBD1 or TRBD2 (5 bases each). Trimming removed 3 bases from V and 9 bases from J, with 15 bases in between. CDR3 length: 14 residues. Germline V gene sequence: CDR1 SGHTA, CDR2 FQGNSA. CDR3: CASSFSTGTSEQFF. The CDR3 region has the DNA TGTGCCAGCAGCTTTTCGACGGGGACCAGTGAGCAGTTCTTC.

The chain employs TRBV7-2 and TRBJ1-5, with TRBD1 identical over 8 bases. Germline V gene sequence: CDR1 SGHTA, CDR2 FQGNSA. The V and J ends lost 0 bases and 2 bases, in that order; junction bases with no gene match: 6. The CDR3 extends over 17 amino acids. CDR3 nucleotide sequence: TGTGCCAGCAGCTTAGCAGGGACAGGTTTAGGCAATCAGCCCCAGCATTTT. This sequence encodes CASSLAGTGLGNQPQHF. Based on the CDR3 plus reference TRBV7-2 and TRBJ1-5, the full variable domain is GAGVSQSPSNKVTEKGKDVELRCDPISGHTALYWYRQSLGQGLEFLIYFQGNSAPDKSGLPSDRFSAERTGGSVSTLTIQRTQQEDSAVYLCASSLAGTGLGNQPQHFGDGTRLSIL.

This chain uses TRBV25-1 with TRBJ2-2; 8 positions match TRBD1. CDR3 length: 16 amino acids. Per the germline V gene, CDR1 is MGHDK and CDR2 is SYGVNS. The ends lost 3 bases at V and 2 bases at J; junction bases unmatched: 5. The CDR3 sequence is CASSDPGQGNTGELFF. The DNA for the CDR3 is TGTGCCAGCAGTGACCCCGGACAGGGCAACACCGGGGAGCTGTTTTTT.

This rearrangement joins TRBV28 to TRBJ2-2; possibly TRBD1 for D (5 bases). Germline V lookup: CDR1 MDHEN, CDR2 SYDVKM. The CDR3 totals 16 residues. V lost 5 bases, J lost 9 bases, and 22 bases lay in between. CDR3 DNA: TGTGCCAGCAGTCCCCGCGCAGGGTCTGTTAGCCGGGAGCTGTTTTTT. Translation: CASSPRAGSVSRELFF.

The V gene is TRBV19, the J gene TRBJ2-3; TRBD2 agrees at 8 bases. The V and J ends lost 1 base and 5 bases, in that order; junction bases with no gene match: 2. This CDR3 has 14 amino acids. CDR1 is LNHDA and CDR2 is SQIVND in the germline V gene (reference sequence). In DNA form, the CDR3 reads TGTGCCAGTAGTATAGCGGGGGGGCAAGATACGCAGTATTTT. Translation gives CASSIAGGQDTQYF.

The V call is TRBV9, the J call TRBJ2-1; D unresolved. The CDR3 sequence is 15 residues long. The V gene lost 0 bases and the J gene lost 6 bases, with 13 bases spanning the gap. Looked up from germline, CDR1 is SGDLS and CDR2 is YYNGEE. DNA for the CDR3: TGTGCCAGCAGCGTAGGAGGAGAAATACGCAATGAGCAGTTCTTC. Amino acid sequence: CASSVGGEIRNEQFF.

The chain combines TRBV19 with TRBJ1-4; TRBD1 matches at 8 bases. The CDR3 spans 13 residues. Germline trimming cut 5 bases from V and 8 bases from J; bases unmatched to any gene: 4. CDR1 and CDR2 (germline): LNHDA, SQIVND (reference sequence). Here the CDR3 reads CASSGTGGEKLFF. CDR3 nucleotide sequence: TGTGCCAGTAGTGGGACAGGCGGGGAAAAACTGTTTTTT. The full variable domain, in which reference TRBV19 and TRBJ1-4 provide the parts outside the CDR3, is DGGITQSPKYLFRKEGQNVTLSCEQNLNHDAMYWYRQDPGQGLRLIYYSQIVNDFQKGDIAEGYSVSREKKESFPLTVTSAQKNPTAFYLCASSGTGGEKLFFGSGTQLSVL.

This chain uses TRBV4-3 with TRBJ2-4; tentatively, D is TRBD2 (5 bases). Trimming left V 0 bases short and J 1 base short, with 13 bases between. There are 17 residues in the CDR3. The germline gives CDR1 LGHNA, CDR2 YSLEER. The CDR3 protein is CASSQDTGSGAKNIQYF. For the CDR3, the DNA is TGCGCCAGCAGCCAAGATACGGGGAGTGGGGCCAAAAACATTCAGTACTTC.

The chain recombines TRBV21-1 with TRBJ1-4; whether TRBD1, the table's D call, matches the DNA was not checked. TRBV21-1 is classified as a pseudogene. CDR3 length equals 16 residues. The CDR3 protein is CASSRRQGRRYEKLFF. CDR3 in DNA: TGTGCCAGCAGCAGACGACAGGGGCGTAGGTATGAAAAACTGTTTTTT.

The gene calls are TRBV5-3 and TRBJ2-3; no firm D call. TRBV5-3 is labeled an ORF, and its function is uncertain. This CDR3 spans 13 amino acids. V dropped 3 bases and J dropped 5 bases, with 10 bases sitting between them. The CDR3 nucleotides read TGTGCCAGAAGCTGTCCAGTTAAAGATACGCAGTATTTT. The encoded protein is CARSCPVKDTQYF.

The V and J genes are TRBV27 and TRBJ2-7, with TRBD1 matching over 8 bases. The J segment lost 4 bases and the V segment lost 6 bases, leaving 11 bases of the junction unmatched. CDR3 size: 15 residues. Germline V gene sequence: CDR1 MNHEY, CDR2 SMNVEV (reference sequence). The CDR3 sequence is CASSPSRRGLYEQYF. DNA of the CDR3: TGTGCCAGCAGCCCCTCCCGCAGGGGGCTTTACGAGCAGTACTTC.

In its sample, this clone is medium-sized. The sample holds other DNA sequences that translate to the same CDR3. The chain is built from TRBV5-1 and TRBJ2-7; 9 bases map to TRBD2. CDR1 is SGHRS and CDR2 is YFSETQ in the germline V gene. The CDR3 runs to 15 residues. The ends lost 0 bases at V and 2 bases at J; junction bases unmatched: 3. The CDR3 nucleotides are TGCGCCAGCAGCTTGGGAGCGGGGGGCCCCTACGAGCAGTACTTC. This codes for CASSLGAGGPYEQYF. The entire variable domain, with the rest obtained from reference TRBV5-1 and TRBJ2-7, is as follows: KAGVTQTPRYLIKTRGQQVTLSCSPISGHRSVSWYQQTPGQGLQFLFEYFSETQRNKGNFPGRFSGRQFSNSRSEMNVSTLELGDSALYLCASSLGAGGPYEQYFGPGTRLTVT.

The rearrangement links TRBV27 to TRBJ1-3; tentatively, D is TRBD1 (5 bases). Germline V gene lookup returns CDR1 MNHEY and CDR2 SMNVEV (reference sequence). The ends were cut back, 8 bases at V and 2 bases at J, with 13 bases in the middle. The CDR3 loop spans 14 amino acids. CDR3: CASGLGGTGNTIYF. As DNA, the CDR3 is TGTGCCAGCGGTCTGGGGGGAACTGGAAACACCATATATTTT.

The count of this clone is one. The genes are TRBV28 and TRBJ2-1; 8 bases agree with TRBD2. Trimming took 4 bases from V and 9 from J; bases not matched to a gene: 11. CDR1 is MDHEN and CDR2 is SYDVKM in the germline V gene. The CDR3 length is 15 residues. The chain's CDR3 is CASSSPPRGGGEQFF. The CDR3 DNA follows: TGTGCCAGCAGTTCCCCCCCCCGGGGGGGTGGTGAGCAGTTCTTC.